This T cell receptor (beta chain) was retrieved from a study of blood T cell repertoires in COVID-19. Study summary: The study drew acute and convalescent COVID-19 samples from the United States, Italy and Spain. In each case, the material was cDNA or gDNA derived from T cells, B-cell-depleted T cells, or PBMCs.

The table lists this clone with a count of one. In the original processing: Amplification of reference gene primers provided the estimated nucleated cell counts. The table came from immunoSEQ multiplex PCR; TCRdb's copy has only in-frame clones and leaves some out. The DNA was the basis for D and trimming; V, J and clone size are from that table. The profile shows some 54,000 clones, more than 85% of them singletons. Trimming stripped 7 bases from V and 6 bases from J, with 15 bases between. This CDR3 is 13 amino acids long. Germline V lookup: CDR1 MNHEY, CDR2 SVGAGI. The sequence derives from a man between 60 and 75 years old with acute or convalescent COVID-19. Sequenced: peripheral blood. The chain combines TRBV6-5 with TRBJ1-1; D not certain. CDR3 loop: CASIRTGRSEAFF. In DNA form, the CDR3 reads TGTGCCAGCATCAGAACTGGGAGGTCTGAAGCTTTCTTT.